A selection of T cell receptor beta chains follows, all from one sample in a study of graft-versus-host responses after intestinal transplantation. Assay used: immunoSEQ multiplex PCR; TCRdb lists only in-frame clones, some missing. The table lists 10,000 to 15,000 clones, roughly 84% of them singletons. The sequencing used PBMCs, collected about 300 days after intestinal transplant. The source is a human patient who received an intestinal transplant, so some T cells may come from the graft donor. CDR3s include the opening cysteine and the closing phenylalanine or tryptophan. The D gene is left open where the match is weak. The listing skips clone size in some rows; elsewhere it reads once, few, many or a size class.

clone_size j_call v_call cdr3_length d_call cdr3_nt cdr3_aa
. TRBJ1-4 TRBV5-6 14 . TGTGCCAGCAGCTTGGGGGGTGCTAATGAAAAACTGTTTTTT CASSLGGANEKLFF
. TRBJ1-2 TRBV6-5 14 . TGTGCCAGCAGTTACAGGGGCAGGGACTATGGCTACACCTTC CASSYRGRDYGYTF
. TRBJ2-1 TRBV7-9 16 TRBD2 TGTGCCAGCAGCGTTACTAGACTAGCGGGGGGCAATGAGCAGTTCTTC CASSVTRLAGGNEQFF
. TRBJ2-1 TRBV6-4 15 TRBD2 TGTGCCAGCAGTGACTCTAGCGGGAGCTACAATGAGCAGTTCTTC CASSDSSGSYNEQFF
. TRBJ2-3 TRBV7-3 16 . TGTGCCAGCAGCTTAACTCCCCTAGGTCCAGGAGATACGCAGTATTTT CASSLTPLGPGDTQYF
. TRBJ1-2 TRBV7-2 15 . TGTGCCAGCAGCACGCATCAGGGGACATCCTATGGCTACACCTTC CASSTHQGTSYGYTF
. TRBJ2-1 TRBV11-2 13 TRBD2 TGTGCCAGCAGCTTAGATCCAGCGGGACGGCAGTTCTTC CASSLDPAGRQFF
. TRBJ1-1 TRBV6-5 15 TRBD1 TGTGCCAGCAGTTACGTGGCAGGGGGAAACACTGAAGCTTTCTTT CASSYVAGGNTEAFF
. TRBJ2-3 TRBV28 14 TRBD2 TGTGCCAGCTCATATAGCGGGAGCACAGATACGCAGTATTTT CASSYSGSTDTQYF
. TRBJ1-1 TRBV9 12 . TGTGCCAGCAGCGTAGACAACACTGAAGCTTTCTTT CASSVDNTEAFF
. TRBJ1-4 TRBV27 16 . TGTGCCAGCAGTTTCGGCAGGGTGGGGGTTAATGAAAAACTGTTTTTT CASSFGRVGVNEKLFF
once TRBJ2-1 TRBV15 16 TRBD2 TGTGCCACCAGCAGAGCGCTCGGACTAGCTTACAATGAGCAGTTCTTC CATSRALGLAYNEQFF
few TRBJ2-7 TRBV19 13 TRBD2 TGTGCCAGTAGTACTAGCGGGAGGAACGAGCAGTACTTC CASSTSGRNEQYF
. TRBJ1-1 TRBV2 14 . TGTGCCAGCACGGGGGAAGGAGTGAACACTGAAGCTTTCTTT CASTGEGVNTEAFF
. TRBJ1-2 TRBV4-1 15 . TGCGCCAGCAGCCAGCCGGACGGCCCTAACTATGGCTACACCTTC CASSQPDGPNYGYTF
. TRBJ2-5 TRBV27 15 TRBD1 TGTGCCAGCAGTTATCAGGGGGTAGATCAAGAGACCCAGTACTTC CASSYQGVDQETQYF
. TRBJ1-2 TRBV28 13 TRBD1 TGTGCCAGCAGTTCGCCGACAGGGGTCGGCTACACCTTC CASSSPTGVGYTF
. TRBJ2-2 TRBV7-3 15 TRBD2 TGTGCCAGCAGCCTAGCGGCGACGAACACCGGGGAGCTGTTTTTT CASSLAATNTGELFF
. TRBJ2-5 TRBV5-4 15 TRBD2 TGTGCCAGCAGCTTAGGACTAGCGGGCCAAGAGACCCAGTACTTC CASSLGLAGQETQYF
. TRBJ2-3 TRBV11-2 15 . TGTGCCAGCAGCTTAGGGCCAGGTTCCACAGATACGCAGTATTTT CASSLGPGSTDTQYF
once TRBJ1-4 TRBV4-1 18 TRBD1 TGCGCCAGCAGCCCAGGGGTGGGGACAGGGAGCACTAATGAAAAACTGTTTTTT CASSPGVGTGSTNEKLFF
. TRBJ1-1 TRBV7-9 17 . TGTGCCAGCAGCCCCCGTGGTCGATCGACCTTGAACACTGAAGCTTTCTTT CASSPRGRSTLNTEAFF
once TRBJ2-1 TRBV19 15 TRBD2 TGTGCCAGTAATCCCAGACTAGCGGGGTTCAATGAGCAGTTCTTC CASNPRLAGFNEQFF
once TRBJ2-7 TRBV5-1 19 . TGCGCCAGCACCCATTGTGGGGGGGCCAGCGCTAACCCAGCCTACGAGCAGTACTTC CASTHCGGASANPAYEQYF
once TRBJ2-3 TRBV5-6 12 . TGTGCCAGCAGCTTCGGGTCAGATACGCAGTATTTT CASSFGSDTQYF
. TRBJ2-1 TRBV7-3 15 . TGTGCCAGCAGCTTAATGGGGGGCTCCTACAATGAGCAGTTCTTC CASSLMGGSYNEQFF
once TRBJ2-1 TRBV10-2 17 TRBD2 TGCGCCAGCATTAGCGGACTAGCGGGAGCGGTATACAATGAGCAGTTCTTC CASISGLAGAVYNEQFF
. TRBJ2-7 TRBV28 14 . TGTGCCAGCAGTTTATACAGGTTGAGCTACGAGCAGTACTTC CASSLYRLSYEQYF
. TRBJ2-7 TRBV15 15 . TGTGCCACCAGCAGTACGGGAGAAAAGGCCTACGAGCAGTACTTC CATSSTGEKAYEQYF
once TRBJ2-2 TRBV28 15 . TGTGCCAGCAGTTTATTAACAGGGTTGACCGGGGAGCTGTTTTTT CASSLLTGLTGELFF
. TRBJ1-4 TRBV19 15 . TGTGCCAGTAGAACTAGAGCGGCAACTAATGAAAAACTGTTTTTT CASRTRAATNEKLFF
. TRBJ2-1 TRBV7-2 16 TRBD2 TGTGCCAGCAGCGCCCCGGGACTAGCGGGGATCAATGAGCAGTTCTTC CASSAPGLAGINEQFF
. TRBJ2-7 TRBV7-2 15 . TGTGCCAGCAGCTTACAAGGTGCGAGAATCTACGAGCAGTACTTC CASSLQGARIYEQYF
. TRBJ2-5 TRBV5-4 15 TRBD2 TGTGCCAGCAGTCAGGTCCAGCGGGGTGTTTGGGAGCAGTACTTC CASSQVQRGVWEQYF
. TRBJ1-2 TRBV15 15 TRBD1 TGTGCCACCAGCAGGGGTTATACAGGGGAAGGTGGCTACACCTTC CATSRGYTGEGGYTF
. TRBJ2-2 TRBV28 13 . TGTGCCAGCAGGTACCCCTACACCGGGGAGCTGTTTTTT CASRYPYTGELFF
. TRBJ1-1 TRBV5-1 14 TRBD1 TGCGCCAGCAGCCCCGGACAGGGGAACACTGAAGCTTTCTTT CASSPGQGNTEAFF
. TRBJ1-5 TRBV6-1 14 . TGTGCCAGCAGTGAAGGAGGGGAGAGTCAGCCCCAGCATTTT CASSEGGESQPQHF
. TRBJ2-1 TRBV10-3 14 . TGTGCCATCAGTGAAGCGGCCGATGGTGGTGAGCAGTTCTTC CAISEAADGGEQFF
once TRBJ1-4 TRBV9 16 . TGTGCCAGCAGCGTAGGTTTACGCCAGGTTAATGAAAAACTGTTTTTT CASSVGLRQVNEKLFF
. TRBJ1-2 TRBV30 15 . TGTGCCTGGGTCTTTAAACCGGGACGCAACTATGGCTACACCTTC CAWVFKPGRNYGYTF
. TRBJ2-1 TRBV6-4 15 TRBD2 TGTGCCAGCAGTGACGGGACTAGCGGCTACAATGAGCAGTTCTTC CASSDGTSGYNEQFF
. TRBJ2-1 TRBV19 14 TRBD2 TGTGCCAGTAGTACGGGACTAGACTACAATGAGCAGTTCTTC CASSTGLDYNEQFF
. TRBJ2-2 TRBV27 13 . TGTGCCAGCAGTTTACAGGGTCCCGGGGAGCTGTTTTTT CASSLQGPGELFF
few TRBJ1-5 TRBV19 15 TRBD1 TGTGCCAGTAGTATCTCGGGACAGGGCAATCAGCCCCAGCATTTT CASSISGQGNQPQHF
. TRBJ2-2 TRBV28 15 TRBD2 TGTGCCAGCAGTAGACTAGCTGCGAACACCGGGGAGCTGTTTTTT CASSRLAANTGELFF
few TRBJ1-2 TRBV10-1 13 . TGCGCCAGCTCCGCTCTACCTAACTATGGCTACACCTTC CASSALPNYGYTF
. TRBJ2-2 TRBV28 16 TRBD2 TGTGCCAGCAGTTTGACCGGGAGGCGGTACACCGGGGAGCTGTTTTTT CASSLTGRRYTGELFF
. TRBJ1-4 TRBV9 16 . TGTGCCAGCAGCGTAGACTGGCAGGGGTTTAATGAAAAACTGTTTTTT CASSVDWQGFNEKLFF
. TRBJ1-4 TRBV10-3 14 . TGTGCCATCAGCGAGACCGGGGGAGGAGAAAAACTGTTTTTT CAISETGGGEKLFF
. TRBJ1-5 TRBV2 12 . TGTGCCACAGGGCAGGGCAATCAGCCCCAGCATTTT CATGQGNQPQHF